This T cell receptor beta chain came from a study of T cell changes during pregnancy in multiple sclerosis. With 5 bases removed from V and 0 bases from J, the gap between germline ends came to 8 bases. The germline V gene encodes CDR1 SGHVS and CDR2 FNYEAQ. The CDR3 spans 13 residues. Using immunoSEQ multiplex PCR, the repertoire was profiled, and TCRdb retains in-frame clones only, with some absent. The table has about 57,000 clones, roughly 90% seen once. The chain carries TRBV7-6 and TRBJ2-7; D remains unclear. This specimen consisted of peripheral blood, obtained after pregnancy. The clonotype originates from a female donor in good health, enrolled as a control in a pregnancy study. The CDR3 DNA sequence: TGTGCCAGCAGCCCGGTAGCCTCCTACGAGCAGTACTTC. It yields the protein CASSPVASYEQYF.